A selection of T cell receptor beta chains follows, all from one sample in a study of PD-L1 blockade in urothelial cancer. Produced via immunoSEQ multiplex PCR; TCRdb's table is partial and in-frame only. The sample records 85,000 to 100,000 clones, 90% being singletons. Here the sequenced sample was PBMCs, taken around atezolizumab (anti-PD-L1) treatment. Every receptor here comes from a man aged 60-69 years with urothelial cancer. Both conserved end residues are trimmed from each CDR3. The order of the fields is V gene, J gene, CDR3 protein.

>TRBV5-1|TRBJ2-5
ASSLEGLAGAETQY
>TRBV7-6|TRBJ1-6
ASSLGGAGHSPLH
>TRBV19|TRBJ1-5
ASSIVPGAGSDQPQH
>TRBV5-1|TRBJ1-2
ASSYRAAAAALSYGYT
>TRBV4-2|TRBJ2-5
ASSHRTGEETQY
>TRBV4-1|TRBJ1-4
ASSQGAGPDTTNEKLF
>TRBV30|TRBJ2-2
AWKGGGTGELF
>TRBV5-1|TRBJ2-5
ASSPGSGRETQY
>TRBV4-3|TRBJ2-7
ASSHRHREDEQY
>TRBV4-2|TRBJ2-3
ASSQTSNTDTQY
>TRBV21-1|TRBJ2-4
ASSNYKTSGSAKNIQY
>TRBV30|TRBJ1-4
AWSVKTGGYEKLF
>TRBV15|TRBJ2-2
ATSSTGNTGELF
>TRBV7-9|TRBJ2-7
ATDPHGGPRRYEQY
>TRBV5-1|TRBJ2-2
ASSPIAGGNTGELF
>TRBV7-9|TRBJ1-5
ASSFEQGNQPQH
>TRBV5-1|TRBJ1-2
ASSLTSNYGYT
>TRBV30|TRBJ2-7
AWRTGTGMREQY
>TRBV2|TRBJ2-7
ASSEEIAGGLEQY
>TRBV7-9|TRBJ1-2
ASSPGGTANYGYT
>TRBV6-4|TRBJ2-1
ASSLRRERWNEQF
>TRBV4-2|TRBJ2-1
ASSRGLAGGPNSDNEQF
>TRBV28|TRBJ2-7
ASSLGVVLVSYEQY
>TRBV30|TRBJ2-7
AWNWQGKYEQY
>TRBV7-8|TRBJ2-3
ASSRLAGGNTDTQY
>TRBV6-6|TRBJ1-5
ASSPRGGGQPQH
>TRBV4-3|TRBJ2-1
ASSQDWEDEQF
>TRBV7-6|TRBJ1-6
ASSLQGGNSPLH
>TRBV5-1|TRBJ1-1
ASSLQTGNTEAF
>TRBV7-6|TRBJ2-7
ASSLVWGQDRPYEQY
>TRBV19|TRBJ2-1
ASSIGRLARNEQF